This TCR beta chain was identified in a study of cytomegalovirus exposure and HLA in healthy donors. Trimming left V 1 base short and J 1 base short, with 14 bases between. The CDR3 length is 17 residues. The germline V gene encodes CDR1 SGDLS and CDR2 YYNGEE. PCR employed 60 Vbeta and 13 Jbeta primers. TCRdb's table, derived via immunoSEQ multiplex PCR, lists solely in-frame clones and lacks some. The table includes some 120,000 clones, about three quarters detected once. What was sequenced was PBMCs. The chain recombines TRBV9 with TRBJ2-2; TRBD2 is a possible D gene (5 bases). This receptor was taken from a human donor in good health. The CDR3 coding sequence is TGTGCCAGCAGCGTACACGGGCGGGCAATGAACACCGGGGAGCTGTTTTTT. Protein sequence: CASSVHGRAMNTGELFF.